This TCR beta chain was recorded in a study of spatial heterogeneity in lung cancer. The V end was cut by 8 bases, the J end by 1 base, with 15 bases between. CDR1 is SGHAT, CDR2 FQNNGV, per germline. CDR3 length: 15 amino acids. Specified time point: sample taken at primary tumor resection. The donors were about 67 patients with non-small cell lung cancer that was early-stage and untreated. Unsorted whole RNA from tumor, nontumor lung or frozen PBMC underwent sequencing. TCR cDNA molecules each had a unique molecular identifier. One entry per CDR3 protein results from TCRdb running MiXCR on the 5' RACE reads. The sample holds 25,000 to 30,000 distinct CDR3 sequences, about 7% seen once. There are many counts of this clonotype. The antigen is not known. Study-level findings and limits: One measure, the expanded intratumoral alpha and beta TCR count, tracked tumor mutation counts.

The receptor comes from a male donor with early-stage non-small cell lung cancer. The source material was lung tumor tissue, sampled at surgery. V usage is TRBV11-2 and J usage is TRBJ2-1, with a weak D call TRBD2 (6 bases). The CDR3 nucleotides are TGTGCCAGCGTTCTTCCCGGAGGGTCCTACAATGAGCAGTTCTTC. This encodes CASVLPGGSYNEQFF.